The TCR beta chain under discussion was sequenced for a study of CD8 T cells in ankylosing spondylitis. Study outcomes and limitations: Clones tied to disease were said to be significantly enriched in matched ankylosing spondylitis synovial fluid.

TCRdb passed the 5' RACE reads through MiXCR, listing each CDR3 protein once. The repertoire holds around 160,000 distinct CDR3 sequences, with around a tenth as singletons. Deletions cut 1 base from V and 7 bases from J, with 18 bases between. The CDR3 has 16 residues. Per the germline V gene, CDR1 is LGHNA and CDR2 is YSLEER. A note on this clonotype: The target antigen is unknown.

The chain links TRBV4-3 to TRBJ2-3, with a possible D match to TRBD2 (6 bases). Sequenced material: blood, either unsorted or a sorted T cell fraction (not recorded which). The TCR was taken from a male donor with ankylosing spondylitis or in good health (not recorded which). CDR3 sequence reads: CASSQAVVGGENTQYF. CDR3 DNA sequence: TGCGCCAGCAGCCAAGCAGTCGTGGGGGGAGAGAATACGCAGTATTTT.